Listed below are T cell receptor beta chains from one sample, sequenced in a study of control samples from healthy donors and cancer patients. The assay was immunoSEQ multiplex PCR, and TCRdb's table has in-frame clones only and misses some. This table holds 80,000 or so clones, roughly 92% found once. Sequenced sample: blood. These receptors originate from a woman aged 60-75 years in good health. CDR3s include the opening cysteine and the closing phenylalanine or tryptophan. Fields, in order: clone size, D gene, V gene, J gene, CDR3 DNA, CDR3 protein. A D gene is named only where the DNA matches it firmly. Clone sizes are given selectively: once, few, many, or a class where the clone is expanded.

>-|-|TRBV5-1|TRBJ2-2
TGCGCCAGCAGCTTGGAGCCAGATTACACCGGGGAGCTGTTTTTT
CASSLEPDYTGELFF
>-|TRBD1|TRBV28|TRBJ1-2
TGTGCCAGCAGTATCACGGGACAGTATGGCTACACCTTC
CASSITGQYGYTF
>-|TRBD1|TRBV19|TRBJ2-3
TGTGCCAGTAGTACAGGGGGTTCAGATACGCAGTATTTT
CASSTGGSDTQYF
>-|-|TRBV2|TRBJ1-3
TGTGCCACCACTCTACTGGGAGGAAACACCATATATTTT
CATTLLGGNTIYF
>-|-|TRBV10-3|TRBJ1-2
TGTGCCATCAGTGAGCCCAGAACAGGGTGGGGCTACACCTTC
CAISEPRTGWGYTF
>-|-|TRBV30|TRBJ2-1
TGTGCCTGGAGTGAAGGGAGGCGGCAGTTCTTC
CAWSEGRRQFF
>-|-|TRBV7-3|TRBJ2-3
TGTGCCAGCAGCTTAACTAAACTAGATACGCAGTATTTT
CASSLTKLDTQYF
>-|TRBD2|TRBV7-9|TRBJ2-5
TGTGCCAGCAGTCCGTTAGCGGGAGGAGGAGAGACCCAGTACTTC
CASSPLAGGGETQYF
>-|-|TRBV5-1|TRBJ2-1
TGCGCCAGCAGCTTGTTGTACAAAAGCTCCTACAATGAGCAGTTCTTC
CASSLLYKSSYNEQFF
>once|-|TRBV6-5|TRBJ2-3
TGTGCCAGCACCTCATTCGAGAGCACAGATACGCAGTATTTT
CASTSFESTDTQYF
>few|-|TRBV7-4|TRBJ1-1
TGTGCCAGCAGCTCCGCCCTCAACACTGAAGCTTTCTTT
CASSSALNTEAFF
>-|TRBD2|TRBV10-1|TRBJ2-2
TGCGCCAGCAACCTAGCGGGCACCGGGGAGCTGTTTTTT
CASNLAGTGELFF
>-|-|TRBV4-2|TRBJ2-1
TGTGCCAGCAGCCAAGACTCGTCTCCCTACAATGAGCAGTTCTTC
CASSQDSSPYNEQFF
>once|-|TRBV20-1|TRBJ1-1
TGCAGTGCTAGTAGGGGACCGATGAACACTGAAGCTTTCTTT
CSASRGPMNTEAFF
>-|TRBD2|TRBV9|TRBJ2-3
TGTGCCAGCAGCGCGACTAGCGGGGGGTCAGATACGCAGTATTTT
CASSATSGGSDTQYF
>once|-|TRBV7-3|TRBJ2-3
TGTGCCAGCAGCTTAGACCGACCCCCAGATACGCAGTATTTT
CASSLDRPPDTQYF
>-|-|TRBV5-5|TRBJ1-3
TGTGCCAGCAGCTTCGGGGGAACCGGAAACACCATATATTTT
CASSFGGTGNTIYF
>-|-|TRBV5-1|TRBJ2-7
TGCGCCAGCAGTTTCTCACCGGGACCGAACTACGAGCAGTACTTC
CASSFSPGPNYEQYF
>-|-|TRBV18|TRBJ2-7
TGTGCCAGCTCACCAGGACTATACATACTCGGACAGGACTACGAGCAGTACTTC
CASSPGLYILGQDYEQYF
>-|TRBD1|TRBV7-2|TRBJ1-5
TGTGCCAGCAGCTTAGCGACAGGGATCAATCAGCCCCAGCATTTT
CASSLATGINQPQHF
>-|-|TRBV28|TRBJ2-7
TGTGCCAGCAGGGCGACACTCGAGCAGTACTTC
CASRATLEQYF
>-|TRBD2|TRBV6-5|TRBJ2-7
TGTGCCAGCACAGGGACTAACTACGAGCAGTACTTC
CASTGTNYEQYF
>-|TRBD1|TRBV30|TRBJ1-1
TGTGCCTGGGGACAGGGGCAAATCACTGAAGCTTTCTTT
CAWGQGQITEAFF
>-|-|TRBV5-8|TRBJ2-1
TGTGCCAGCAGCCGAACCCAGAGCTCCTACAATGAGCAGTTCTTC
CASSRTQSSYNEQFF
>once|-|TRBV28|TRBJ1-2
TGTGCCGTACACTACAGGGATCGGGGAGGCTACACCTTC
CAVHYRDRGGYTF
>-|-|TRBV30|TRBJ1-1
TGTGCCTGGATAGTCGAGAGCAACACTGAAGCTTTCTTT
CAWIVESNTEAFF
>-|TRBD1|TRBV7-9|TRBJ1-5
TGTGCCAGCAGCTTAGCGACAGGGGCAGGAAGTCAGCCCCAGCATTTT
CASSLATGAGSQPQHF
>-|-|TRBV11-2|TRBJ2-7
TGTGCCAGCAGCTTAGATAGACCCGTGTGGGAGCAGTACTTC
CASSLDRPVWEQYF
>-|-|TRBV19|TRBJ2-1
TGTGCCAGTAGTCTCTTATCCTCCTACAATGAGCAGTTCTTC
CASSLLSSYNEQFF
>-|-|TRBV19|TRBJ2-7
TGTGCCAGTAGTCCTCAAGTGACCTACGAGCAGTACTTC
CASSPQVTYEQYF
>once|-|TRBV6-2/TRBV6-3|TRBJ2-7
TGTGCCAGCAGTTGGGGAACCTCCTACGAGCAGTACTTC
CASSWGTSYEQYF
>-|TRBD2|TRBV28|TRBJ2-1
TGTGCCAGCAGCAGGACTAGCGGGATTCGTGAGCAGTTCTTC
CASSRTSGIREQFF
>-|-|TRBV20-1|TRBJ1-1
TGCAGTGCTAGACCGAACACTGAAGCTTTCTTT
CSARPNTEAFF
>-|-|TRBV19|TRBJ1-2
TGTGCCAGTATGGGCAGGGAGGATGGCTACACCTTC
CASMGREDGYTF
>-|TRBD1|TRBV28|TRBJ1-2
TGTGCCAGCAGCACACCGGGACAGGGGTACTATGGCTACACCTTC
CASSTPGQGYYGYTF
>-|-|TRBV6-1|TRBJ2-2
TGTGCCAGCAGTGAAGCAAAAGGGGGTTTGGGGTCGAACACCGGGGAGCTGTTTTTT
CASSEAKGGLGSNTGELFF
>-|TRBD2|TRBV19|TRBJ2-7
TGTGCCAGTAGTAACCTAGCGGGAGGGCTATACGAGCAGTACTTC
CASSNLAGGLYEQYF
>once|-|TRBV7-2|TRBJ2-3
TGTGCCAGCAGCTTCCGGAGACTGGGCACAGATACGCAGTATTTT
CASSFRRLGTDTQYF
>-|-|TRBV6-1|TRBJ1-5
TGTGCCAGCAGTGAATTATTCGATCGGGCCCAGCATTTT
CASSELFDRAQHF
>-|-|TRBV11-2|TRBJ1-1
TGTGCCAGCTTTCCAGGGGTAACCATAATGAACACTGAAGCTTTCTTT
CASFPGVTIMNTEAFF
>-|TRBD2|TRBV5-1|TRBJ2-3
TGCGCCAGCAGCACTCCTGGACTAGGGACAGATACGCAGTATTTT
CASSTPGLGTDTQYF
>-|-|TRBV7-9|TRBJ2-2
TGTGCCAGCAGCTTAGGCGGCTGGGAGCTGTTTTTT
CASSLGGWELFF
>-|-|TRBV5-1|TRBJ2-2
TGCGCCAGCAGCTTGGTACTTGAAAACACCGGGGAGCTGTTTTTT
CASSLVLENTGELFF
>-|TRBD1|TRBV6-5|TRBJ1-5
TGTGCCAGCAATGGACAGGGAGCGAACCAGCCCCAGCATTTT
CASNGQGANQPQHF
>-|-|TRBV19|TRBJ1-1
TGTGCCAGCGAACCCCAGGCGGCTGGGACTGAAGCTTTCTTT
CASEPQAAGTEAFF
>-|TRBD1|TRBV19|TRBJ1-2
TGTGCCAGTAGTACTGACAGGGGGATAGGCTATGGCTACACCTTC
CASSTDRGIGYGYTF
>-|-|TRBV10-3|TRBJ2-5
TGTGCCATCAGTGATCGGGAGACCCAGTACTTC
CAISDRETQYF
>once|TRBD2|TRBV5-5|TRBJ2-1
TGTGCCAGCAGCTTGTCAACGGGGACTAGTAGCAATGAGCAGTTCTTC
CASSLSTGTSSNEQFF
>-|TRBD1|TRBV9|TRBJ1-2
TGTGCCAGCAGCGTGGGACAGATGTCTAACTATGGCTACACCTTC
CASSVGQMSNYGYTF
>-|-|TRBV6-5|TRBJ1-1
TGTGCCAGCAGTCGGACGGGCACTGAAGCTTTCTTT
CASSRTGTEAFF
>-|-|TRBV25-1|TRBJ2-1
TGTGCCAGCAGGATGACTCACTACAATGAGCAGTTCTTC
CASRMTHYNEQFF
>-|TRBD2|TRBV28|TRBJ2-1
TGTGCCAGCAGTTTAGGGACTAGCGGGAGGGGTGAGCAGTTCTTC
CASSLGTSGRGEQFF
>-|-|TRBV7-3|TRBJ2-3
TGTGCCAGCAGCTTAGGAACGGATACGCAGTATTTT
CASSLGTDTQYF
>once|-|TRBV5-5|TRBJ1-2
TGTGCCAGCAGCTTTAAAGGGGCAGGGTATGGCTACACCTTC
CASSFKGAGYGYTF
>-|TRBD1|TRBV27|TRBJ1-2
TGTGCCAGCAGTTTTGCAGGGGGCGACTATGGCTACACCTTC
CASSFAGGDYGYTF
>few|-|TRBV3-1/TRBV3-2|TRBJ2-7
TGTGCCAGCAGCCAAGGGGGGTACGAGCAGTACTTC
CASSQGGYEQYF
>-|-|TRBV5-1|TRBJ1-2
TGCGCCAGCAGCTTGGAAGACAACTATGGCTACACCTTC
CASSLEDNYGYTF
>-|-|TRBV3-1/TRBV3-2|TRBJ1-1
TGTGCCAGCAGCCAAGAAGGTTTGGGCACTGAAGCTTTCTTT
CASSQEGLGTEAFF